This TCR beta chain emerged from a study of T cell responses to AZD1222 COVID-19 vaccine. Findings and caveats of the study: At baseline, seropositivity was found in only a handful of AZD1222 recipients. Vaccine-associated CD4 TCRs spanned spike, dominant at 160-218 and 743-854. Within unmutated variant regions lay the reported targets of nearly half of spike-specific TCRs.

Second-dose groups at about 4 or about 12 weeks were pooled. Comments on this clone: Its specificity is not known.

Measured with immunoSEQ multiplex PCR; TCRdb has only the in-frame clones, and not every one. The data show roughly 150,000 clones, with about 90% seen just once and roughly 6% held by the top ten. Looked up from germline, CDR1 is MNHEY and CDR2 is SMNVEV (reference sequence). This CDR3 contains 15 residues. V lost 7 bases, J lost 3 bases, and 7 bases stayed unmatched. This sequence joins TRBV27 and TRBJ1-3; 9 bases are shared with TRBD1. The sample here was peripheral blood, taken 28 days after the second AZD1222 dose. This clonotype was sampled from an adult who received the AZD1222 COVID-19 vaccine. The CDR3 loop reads CASTLQGAGGNTIYF. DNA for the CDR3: TGTGCCAGCACCTTACAGGGGGCCGGTGGAAACACCATATATTTT.